The rows below give T cell receptor beta chains drawn from one sample of a study of CD8+ T cells in alopecia areata. TCRdb keeps only in-frame clones here, not all; method: immunoSEQ multiplex PCR. The top ten hold roughly 12% of the sample, which has over 15,000 clones, 45% to 65% seen once. The sequenced material came from skin. The source is a human donor with alopecia areata. Each CDR3 is given with its conserved first and last residue. A D gene is named only where the DNA matches it firmly. The listing skips clone size in some rows; elsewhere it reads once, few, many or a size class.

j_gene | abundance | v_gene | d_gene | CDR3nt | CDR3aa
TRBJ2-1 | NA | TRBV10-3 | TRBD2 | TGTGCCTCCGGGAGCGGGAGCGATGAGCAGTTCTTC | CASGSGSDEQFF
TRBJ2-1 | few | TRBV11-2 | TRBD2 | TGTGCCAGCAGCCCCGGGGGGGACGCCGGCTCCTACAATGAGCAGTTCTTC | CASSPGGDAGSYNEQFF
TRBJ2-1 | few | TRBV7-2 | TRBD2 | TGTGCCAGCGGAGCGGGAGGGCCAGGCAATGAGCAGTTCTTC | CASGAGGPGNEQFF
TRBJ2-7 | NA | TRBV2 | NA | TGTGCCAGCATGGCAGCCTACGAGCAGTACTTC | CASMAAYEQYF
TRBJ2-7 | few | TRBV28 | NA | TGTGCCAGCAGTCGGGACAACTACGAGCAGTACTTC | CASSRDNYEQYF
TRBJ2-7 | few | TRBV5-4 | NA | TGTGCCAGCAGCTTGGCCGGTAGCTACGAGCAGTACTTC | CASSLAGSYEQYF
TRBJ2-2 | NA | TRBV28 | NA | TGTGCCAGACCCCGGTTCCCGGCAGGGGCGGCCGGGGAGCTGTTTTTT | CARPRFPAGAAGELFF
TRBJ2-1 | NA | TRBV28 | TRBD2 | TGTGCCAGCAGTTTCCTAGAAACTAGCGGGAGGTCGAGTGAGCAGTTCTTC | CASSFLETSGRSSEQFF
TRBJ2-7 | few | TRBV10-3 | TRBD1 | TGTGCCATCACCCGGACAGGCTCCTACGAGCAGTACTTC | CAITRTGSYEQYF
TRBJ1-5 | NA | TRBV6-1 | NA | TGTGCCAGCAGTGAAGGGCTGGACATCTATAGCAATCAGCCCCAGCATTTT | CASSEGLDIYSNQPQHF
TRBJ2-7 | NA | TRBV27 | NA | TGTGCCAGCAAGTTATCAGGGTCCGACGAGCAGTACTTC | CASKLSGSDEQYF
TRBJ2-5 | few | TRBV5-1 | TRBD1 | TGCGCCAGCAGCCCGCCACGGCGACAGGGACCGTACCAAGAGACCCAGTACTTC | CASSPPRRQGPYQETQYF
TRBJ1-2 | NA | TRBV27 | NA | TGTGCCAGCAGTTTCATGGGGAACTATGGCTACACCTTC | CASSFMGNYGYTF
TRBJ1-1 | few | TRBV5-4 | NA | TGTGCCAGCAGCTTGGAGTTACGTAACACTGAAGCTTTCTTT | CASSLELRNTEAFF
TRBJ2-1 | NA | TRBV7-9 | NA | TGTGCCAGCAGCTCCGGGGGCAGCTTCAATGAGCAGTTCTTC | CASSSGGSFNEQFF
TRBJ2-5 | NA | TRBV2 | NA | TGTGCCAGCATCGGCGCCCTGGGCTTCGAGACCCAGTACTTC | CASIGALGFETQYF
TRBJ2-1 | NA | TRBV5-4 | TRBD1 | TGTGCCAGCAGCTTGGTGACAGGGGCGTCCTACAATGAGCAGTTCTTC | CASSLVTGASYNEQFF
TRBJ1-3 | NA | TRBV7-9 | NA | TGTGCCAGCCACTCTGGAAACACCATATATTTT | CASHSGNTIYF
TRBJ2-7 | NA | TRBV28 | TRBD1 | TGTGCCAGCGGGGACAGCTCCTACGAGCAGTACTTC | CASGDSSYEQYF
TRBJ2-5 | NA | TRBV7-7 | TRBD1 | TGTGCTAGCAGCTCCTCCGGGACAGGGCAGTGGGAGACCCAGTACTTC | CASSSSGTGQWETQYF
TRBJ2-2 | medium-sized | TRBV9 | NA | TGTGCCAGCAGCGGACGCCAGGGGCCTCGCACCGGGGAGCTGTTTTTT | CASSGRQGPRTGELFF
TRBJ2-7 | medium-sized | TRBV4-1 | NA | TGCGCCAGCAGCCAAGCAGAGAGCTCCTACGAGCAGTACTTC | CASSQAESSYEQYF
TRBJ2-5 | NA | TRBV2 | TRBD1 | TGTGCCAGCAGGGGGACAGGGGGCGAGGAGACCCAGTACTTC | CASRGTGGEETQYF
TRBJ2-5 | few | TRBV15 | TRBD2 | TGTGCCACCAGCAGAGTGGCAGCGGGAGGGCTGTGGGGCCAAGAGACCCAGTACTTC | CATSRVAAGGLWGQETQYF
TRBJ2-1 | NA | TRBV7-9 | TRBD2 | TGTGCCAGCAGACCGAGCGGGACCTCCTACAATGAGCAGTTCTTC | CASRPSGTSYNEQFF
TRBJ1-5 | NA | TRBV18 | NA | TGTGCCAGCTCACCACGGGCGAAGATTGTCAGCCCCCAGCATTTT | CASSPRAKIVSPQHF
TRBJ1-1 | few | TRBV18 | NA | TGTGCCAGCTCACCACCGCTGGGAGCAGGGCCCTTGCATATGGGCACTGAAGCTTTCTTT | CASSPPLGAGPLHMGTEAFF
TRBJ2-1 | few | TRBV20-1 | NA | TGCAGTGCCAGGAGCCCGAATCAGCAGTTCTTC | CSARSPNQQFF
TRBJ2-7 | NA | TRBV10-3 | NA | TGTGCCATCAGTGATCCCTTATTCCCAGGTCCAGGGGACCCTTCGTACTACGAGCAGTACTTC | CAISDPLFPGPGDPSYYEQYF
TRBJ1-4 | NA | TRBV10-2 | NA | TGCGCCAGCAGTGTTGAGTCCTTTGGGTTAGGAGTCGTCGGGAATGAAAAACTGTTTTTT | CASSVESFGLGVVGNEKLFF
TRBJ1-2 | NA | TRBV7-2 | TRBD1 | TGTGCCAGCAGCCTTGGGACAGTATATGGCTACACCTTC | CASSLGTVYGYTF
TRBJ2-3 | once | TRBV7-2 | TRBD2 | TGTGCCAGCAGCCAGATAGCGGGAGTAAGTACAGATACGCAGTATTTT | CASSQIAGVSTDTQYF
TRBJ2-5 | NA | TRBV30 | NA | TGTGCCTGGAGTGTATTTGGGGAGACCCAGTACTTC | CAWSVFGETQYF
TRBJ1-2 | NA | TRBV5-1 | NA | TGCGCCAGCAGCCAACGCCAGGGAGTCTACTATGGCTACACCTTC | CASSQRQGVYYGYTF
TRBJ1-1 | NA | TRBV6-6 | NA | TGTGCCAGCAGTTGGACTTCTATTTTAGACACTGAAGCTTTCTTT | CASSWTSILDTEAFF
TRBJ2-7 | NA | TRBV9 | TRBD1 | TGTGCCAGCAGCGTAGACGGGGACAGGGATAGGGCGCAGTACTTC | CASSVDGDRDRAQYF
TRBJ2-7 | NA | TRBV28 | NA | TGTGCCAGCAGGGGCGTCGGGCCTAGGGGCTACGAGCAGTACTTC | CASRGVGPRGYEQYF